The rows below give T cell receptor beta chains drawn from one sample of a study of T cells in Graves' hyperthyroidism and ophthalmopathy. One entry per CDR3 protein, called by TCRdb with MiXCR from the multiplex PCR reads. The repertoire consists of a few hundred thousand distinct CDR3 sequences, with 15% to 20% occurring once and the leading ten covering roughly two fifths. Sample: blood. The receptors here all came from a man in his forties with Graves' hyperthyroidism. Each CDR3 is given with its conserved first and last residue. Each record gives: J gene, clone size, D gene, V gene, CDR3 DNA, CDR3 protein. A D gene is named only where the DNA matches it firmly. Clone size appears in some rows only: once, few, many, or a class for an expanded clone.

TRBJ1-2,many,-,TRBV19,TGTGCCAGTAGTAGGGACCGGGGAGGCTACACCTTC,CASSRDRGGYTF
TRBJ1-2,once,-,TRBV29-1,TGCAGCGTTGGGGCAGTGAACTATGGCTACACCTTC,CSVGAVNYGYTF
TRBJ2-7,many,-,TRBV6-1,TGTGCCACCGGGACGCGAATCGGGGCGTGGGAGCAGTACTTC,CATGTRIGAWEQYF
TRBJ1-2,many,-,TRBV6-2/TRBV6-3,TGTGCCAGCAGTTACCCACCGGGCCGGAACTATGGCTACACCTTC,CASSYPPGRNYGYTF
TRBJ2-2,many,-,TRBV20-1,TGCAGTGCTAGTTGGATCAACACCGGGGAGCTGTTTTTT,CSASWINTGELFF
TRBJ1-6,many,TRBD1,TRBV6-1,TGTGCCAGCAGTTACACCCCCAGGGGGAGCTCCTATAATTCACCCCTCCACTTT,CASSYTPRGSSYNSPLHF
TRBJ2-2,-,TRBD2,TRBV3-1,TGTGCCAGCAGCCAAGAAGCTAGCGGGGGGCACACCGGGGAGCTGTTTTTT,CASSQEASGGHTGELFF
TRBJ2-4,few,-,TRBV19,TGTGCCAGTAGTACCCCACAGGGATCCAAAAACATTCAGTACTTC,CASSTPQGSKNIQYF
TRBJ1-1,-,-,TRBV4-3,TGCGCCAGCAGCCAAAGGTCAGAGAACACTGAAGCTTTCTTT,CASSQRSENTEAFF
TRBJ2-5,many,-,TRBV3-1,TGTGCCAGCAGCCGCGAGTTCGGAGAGACCCAGTACTTC,CASSREFGETQYF
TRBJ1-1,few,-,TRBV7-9,TGTGCCAGCAGCCTACTCGACAAGAACACTGAAGCTTTCTTT,CASSLLDKNTEAFF
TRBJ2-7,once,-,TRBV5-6,TGTGCCAGCAGCCATGGGGTGTACGAGCAGTACTTC,CASSHGVYEQYF